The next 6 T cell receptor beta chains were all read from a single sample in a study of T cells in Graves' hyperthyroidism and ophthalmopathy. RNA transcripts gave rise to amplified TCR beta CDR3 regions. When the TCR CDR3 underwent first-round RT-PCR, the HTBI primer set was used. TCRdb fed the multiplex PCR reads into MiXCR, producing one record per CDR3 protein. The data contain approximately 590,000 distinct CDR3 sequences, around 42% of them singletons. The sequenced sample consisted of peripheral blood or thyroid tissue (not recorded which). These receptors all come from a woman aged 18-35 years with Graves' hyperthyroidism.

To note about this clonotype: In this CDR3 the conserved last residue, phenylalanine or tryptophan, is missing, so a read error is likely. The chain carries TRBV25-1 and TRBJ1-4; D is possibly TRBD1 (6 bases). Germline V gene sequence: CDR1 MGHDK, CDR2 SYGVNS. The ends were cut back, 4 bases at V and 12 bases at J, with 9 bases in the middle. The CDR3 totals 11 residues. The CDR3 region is CASSARGELFY. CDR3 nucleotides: TGTGCCAGCAGTGCCAGGGGAGAACTGTTTTAT.

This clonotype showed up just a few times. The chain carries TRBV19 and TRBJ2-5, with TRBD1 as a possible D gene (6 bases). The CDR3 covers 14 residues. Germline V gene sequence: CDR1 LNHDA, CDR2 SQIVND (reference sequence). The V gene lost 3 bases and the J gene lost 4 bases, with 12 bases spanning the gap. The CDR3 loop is CASSISQGRETQYF. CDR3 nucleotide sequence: TGTGCCAGTAGTATCTCACAGGGAAGAGAGACCCAGTACTTC.

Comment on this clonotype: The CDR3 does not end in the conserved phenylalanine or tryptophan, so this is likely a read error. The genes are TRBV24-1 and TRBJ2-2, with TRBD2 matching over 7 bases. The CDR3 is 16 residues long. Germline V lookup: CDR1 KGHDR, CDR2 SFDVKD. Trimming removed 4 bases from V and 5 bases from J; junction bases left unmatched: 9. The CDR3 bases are TGTGCCACCAGTGAAGGCCTAGCGGAACTAACCGGGGAGCTGTTTGTT. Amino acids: CATSEGLAELTGELFV.

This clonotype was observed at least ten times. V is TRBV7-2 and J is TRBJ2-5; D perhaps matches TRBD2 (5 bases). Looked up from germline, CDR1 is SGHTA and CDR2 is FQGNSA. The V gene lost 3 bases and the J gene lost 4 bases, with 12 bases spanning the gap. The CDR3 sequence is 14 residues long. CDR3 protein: CASSLGGRGETQYF. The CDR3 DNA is TGTGCCAGCAGCTTGGGTGGGAGAGGAGAGACCCAGTACTTC.

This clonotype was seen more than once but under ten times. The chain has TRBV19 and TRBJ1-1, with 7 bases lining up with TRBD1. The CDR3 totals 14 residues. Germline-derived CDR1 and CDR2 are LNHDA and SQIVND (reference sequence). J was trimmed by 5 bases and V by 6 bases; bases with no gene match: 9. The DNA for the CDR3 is TGTGCCAGTAGGTTCACAGGGGTTGGGACTGAAGCTTTCTTT. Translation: CASRFTGVGTEAFF.

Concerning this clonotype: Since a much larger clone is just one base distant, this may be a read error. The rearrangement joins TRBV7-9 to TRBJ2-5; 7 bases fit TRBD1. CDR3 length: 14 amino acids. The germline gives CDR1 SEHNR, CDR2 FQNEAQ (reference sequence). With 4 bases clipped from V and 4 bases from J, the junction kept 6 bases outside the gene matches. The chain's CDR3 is CASSYGQAIETQYF. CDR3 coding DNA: TGTGCCAGCAGCTATGGACAGGCAATAGAGACCCAGTACTTC.